This record covers a single T cell receptor beta chain. What it recognizes is unknown. The read falls 3 residues short of the CDR3 end, and the missing part is taken from the germline J gene. This record comes from a study of T cells in women clearing cervical HPV infection. Study-wide results and limits: TRBV6-7 relative abundance averaged about 0.11% in cases and 0.15% to 0.2% in controls.

J lost 0 bases, V lost 5 bases, and 5 bases had no gene match. The CDR3 is made up of 17 amino acids. CDR1 and CDR2 (germline): DFQATT, SNEGSKA (reference sequence). Repertoires were generated with immunoSEQ multiplex PCR, while TCRdb's copy carries only in-frame clones and drops some. The sample's table shows more than 30,000 clones. The specimen was blood buffy coat. This chain links TRBV20-1 with TRBJ2-1; 15 positions agree with TRBD2. This sequence was found in a woman between 18 and 70 years old with a cervical HPV16 infection that either progressed to CIN3+ or cleared (not recorded which). CDR3 bases read: TGCAGTGCTGCGGGACTAGCGGGAGGAAGCTCCTACAATGAG. This encodes CSAAGLAGGSSYNE. The whole CDR3 region reads CSAAGLAGGSSYNEQFF.